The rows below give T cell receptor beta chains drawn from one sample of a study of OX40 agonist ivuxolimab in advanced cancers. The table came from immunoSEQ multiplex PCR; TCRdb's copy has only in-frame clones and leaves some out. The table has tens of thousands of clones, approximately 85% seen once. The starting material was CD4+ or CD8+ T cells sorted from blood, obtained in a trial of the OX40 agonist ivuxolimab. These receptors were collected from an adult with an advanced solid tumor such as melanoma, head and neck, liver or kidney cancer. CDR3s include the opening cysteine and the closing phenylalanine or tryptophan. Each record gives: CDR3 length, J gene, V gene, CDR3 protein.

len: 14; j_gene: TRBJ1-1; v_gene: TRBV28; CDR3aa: CASSFTGRDTEAFF
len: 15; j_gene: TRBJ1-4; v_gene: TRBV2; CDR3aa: CASSDGIYVNEKLFF
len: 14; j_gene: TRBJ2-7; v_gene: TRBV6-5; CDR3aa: CATNFGELYDEQYF
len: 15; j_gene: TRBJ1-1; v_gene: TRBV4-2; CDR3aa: CASSQAGFLSTEAFF
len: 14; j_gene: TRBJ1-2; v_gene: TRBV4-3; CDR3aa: CASSPTTGGYGYTF
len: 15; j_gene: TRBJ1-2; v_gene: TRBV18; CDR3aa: CASSPPDFGGYGYTF
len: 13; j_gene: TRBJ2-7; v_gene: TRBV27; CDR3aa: CASSLVLANEQYF
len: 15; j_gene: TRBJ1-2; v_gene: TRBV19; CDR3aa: CASSIQQGGGYGYTF
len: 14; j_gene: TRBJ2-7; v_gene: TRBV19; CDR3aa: CASSIVLSSGEQYF
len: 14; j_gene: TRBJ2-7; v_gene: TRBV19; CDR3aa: CASSIEGFTYEQYF
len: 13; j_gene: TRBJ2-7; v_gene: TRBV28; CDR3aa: CASGRDRPYEQYF
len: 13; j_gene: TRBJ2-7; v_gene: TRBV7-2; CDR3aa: CASSLSGGEEQYF
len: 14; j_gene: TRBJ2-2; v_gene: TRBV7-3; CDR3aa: CASSSYANTGELFF
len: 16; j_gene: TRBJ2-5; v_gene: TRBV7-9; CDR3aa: CASSLEYLRAKETQYF
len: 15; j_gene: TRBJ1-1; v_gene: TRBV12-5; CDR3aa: CASAQGGSMNTEAFF
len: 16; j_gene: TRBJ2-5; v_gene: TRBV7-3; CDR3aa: CASSLLGPLGQETQYF
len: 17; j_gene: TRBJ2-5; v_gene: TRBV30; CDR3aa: CAWSAQLLAGGQETQYF
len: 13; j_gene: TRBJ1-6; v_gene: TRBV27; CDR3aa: CASSFREYSPLHF
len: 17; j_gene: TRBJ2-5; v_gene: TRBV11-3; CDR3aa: CASSLRAGGPNQETQYF
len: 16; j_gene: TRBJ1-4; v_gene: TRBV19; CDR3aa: CASSRGTGVPNEKLFF
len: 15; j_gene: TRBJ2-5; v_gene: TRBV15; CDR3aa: CATSRGRGGQETQYF
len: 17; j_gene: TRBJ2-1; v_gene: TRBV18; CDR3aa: CASSPSGAGTTYNEQFF